This entry lists 24 T cell receptor beta chains sequenced from one sample in a study of shared clonotypes between healthy human individuals. Assay used: immunoSEQ multiplex PCR; TCRdb lists only in-frame clones, some missing. The profile shows about 580,000 clones, 95% to 98% of them singletons. Terminally differentiated effector memory CD45RA+ cells were excluded by CCR7 positive selection of CD45RO-negative cells. Sequences were obtained from naive CD8+ T cells sorted from blood. The receptor source for this set is a man aged 30 to 39 in good health.

J is TRBJ1-1 and V is TRBV7-3, with D uncertain. The germline CDR1 and CDR2 sequences are SGHTA and FQGTGA. The CDR3 spans 15 residues. The V and J ends lost 2 bases and 3 bases respectively, with 13 bases between them. The CDR3 sequence is CASSLVRKLDTEAFF. The CDR3 coding sequence is TGTGCCAGCAGCTTAGTTCGGAAACTGGACACTGAAGCTTTCTTT.

Points on this clone: Other DNA sequences in this sample translate to the same CDR3. The V call is TRBV6-6, the J call TRBJ2-2, with no clear D. Per germline, CDR1 MNHNY and CDR2 SVGAGI (reference sequence). The CDR3 consists of 10 residues. V gave up 4 bases and J gave up 6 bases, with 0 bases separating them. CDR3 DNA: TGTGCCAGCAGTTCCGGGGAGCTGTTTTTT. As protein: CASSSGELFF.

The chain links TRBV6-5 to TRBJ2-7; weak D call: TRBD2 (6 bases). Between the trimmed V and J ends, which lost 2 bases and 0 bases, there was a span of 14 bases. The CDR3 consists of 16 residues. Germline CDR1 reads MNHEY; CDR2 reads SVGAGI. DNA of the CDR3: TGTGCCAGCAGTTACCGTGGGACTCGGGACTCCTACGAGCAGTACTTC. It codes for CASSYRGTRDSYEQYF.

This chain links TRBV4-3 with TRBJ2-7, with a weak D call TRBD2 (5 bases). V dropped 0 bases and J dropped 4 bases, with 16 bases sitting between them. CDR3 length equals 16 residues. CDR1 is LGHNA and CDR2 is YSLEER in the germline V gene. The CDR3 coding sequence is TGCGCCAGCAGCCAAGACGAGGGCCTCGGGGTATACGAGCAGTACTTC. Protein product: CASSQDEGLGVYEQYF.

The chain's CDR3 is CASSLPLGPYNEQFF. DNA for the CDR3: TGTGCCAGCAGCTTACCCCTAGGACCCTACAATGAGCAGTTCTTC. This sequence joins TRBV11-2 and TRBJ2-1, with D unclear. This CDR3 comprises 15 residues. Germline V gene data show CDR1 as SGHAT and CDR2 as FQNNGV. Trimming cost V 2 bases and J 2 bases, with 10 bases left between them. The full variable domain, in which reference TRBV11-2 and TRBJ2-1 provide the parts outside the CDR3, is EAGVAQSPRYKIIEKRQSVAFWCNPISGHATLYWYQQILGQGPKLLIQFQNNGVVDDSQLPKDRFSAERLKGVDSTLKIQPAKLEDSAVYLCASSLPLGPYNEQFFGPGTRLTVL.

The rearrangement uses TRBV10-3 and TRBJ2-7, with TRBD1 identical over 12 bases. Trimming took 6 bases from V and 5 from J; bases not matched to a gene: 26. Looked up from germline, CDR1 is ENHRY and CDR2 is SYGVKD. CDR3 length equals 21 residues. CDR3 nucleotide sequence: TGTGCCATCAGAGCTACCGGGACAGGGGGCGCGGTGGGAGCGTGGGTCGACGAGCAGTACTTC. Amino acids: CAIRATGTGGAVGAWVDEQYF.

This chain uses TRBV5-5 with TRBJ2-7, with unresolved D. The germline gives CDR1 SGHKS, CDR2 YYEKEE (reference sequence). The CDR3 is 13 amino acids. Trimming pared 2 bases from V and 3 bases from J, leaving 9 bases between. In DNA, the CDR3 is TGTGCCAGCAGCTTAATTCTACTCTACGAGCAGTACTTC. It codes for CASSLILLYEQYF.

The chain uses TRBV27 and TRBJ2-7; TRBD1 matches 10 bases. The germline V gene has CDR1 MNHEY and CDR2 SMNVEV (reference sequence). The V gene end was trimmed by 5 bases and the J gene end by 3 bases; junction bases not matched to a gene: 7. CDR3 size: 15 residues. CDR3 amino acids: CASSRSGTGVYEQYF. As DNA, the CDR3 is TGTGCCAGCAGTCGCTCCGGGACAGGGGTCTACGAGCAGTACTTC.

J is TRBJ2-2 and V is TRBV6-5; 10 bases are shared with TRBD1. CDR1 MNHEY and CDR2 SVGAGI come from the germline V gene. V was pared by 7 bases and J by 7 bases, with 9 bases of the junction left unmatched. This CDR3 contains 15 residues. CDR3 residues: CASKPTTGGHGELFF. CDR3 DNA sequence: TGTGCCAGCAAGCCAACGACAGGGGGCCACGGGGAGCTGTTTTTT.

The gene calls are TRBV29-1 and TRBJ2-7; D is ambiguous. There are 12 residues in the CDR3. CDR1 is SQVTM and CDR2 is ANQGSEA in the germline V gene. The V and J ends lost 0 bases and 6 bases respectively, with 9 bases between them. The CDR3, as DNA: TGCAGCGTTGAAGATTCCAGGCCCGAGCAGTACTTC. Translating it yields CSVEDSRPEQYF.

The chain has TRBV5-6 and TRBJ1-5; D is unresolved. V lost 0 bases and J 2 bases, leaving 6 bases between the germline ends. The CDR3 contains 14 residues. Germline CDR1 SGHDT, CDR2 YYEEEE. In nucleotides, the CDR3 is TGTGCCAGCAGCTTGGGGGGTGGCAATCAGCCCCAGCATTTT. Its protein is CASSLGGGNQPQHF.

The chain uses TRBV27 and TRBJ1-4; possible D gene TRBD1, 5 bases. V lost 7 bases to trimming and J lost 10 bases, with 16 bases between them. CDR1 is MNHEY, CDR2 SMNVEV, per germline (reference sequence). This CDR3 spans 13 amino acids. This chain's CDR3 is CASTHGPRGKLFF. CDR3 coding DNA: TGTGCCAGCACCCATGGCCCTAGGGGAAAACTGTTTTTT.

Regarding this clone: At the DNA level, this CDR3 is encoded by other sequences in the same sample as well. V usage is TRBV5-1 and J usage is TRBJ2-5, with 7 bases that match TRBD1. The CDR3 is made up of 14 amino acids. V was pared by 0 bases and J by 4 bases, with 3 bases of the junction left unmatched. Germline CDR1 SGHRS, CDR2 YFSETQ. For the CDR3, the DNA is TGCGCCAGCAGCTTGGGACAGGGACGAGAGACCCAGTACTTC. Amino acid sequence: CASSLGQGRETQYF.

The genes are TRBV29-1 and TRBJ2-1; maybe TRBD2 (5 bases). Germline lookup yields CDR1 SQVTM and CDR2 ANQGSEA. The CDR3 length is 15 residues. Trimming stripped 3 bases from V and 4 bases from J, with 16 bases between. The DNA of the CDR3 is TGCAGCGTTGACGGGTTAGAGACGGGGTACAATGAGCAGTTCTTC. Its translation is CSVDGLETGYNEQFF.

The rearrangement joins TRBV6-5 to TRBJ2-1; 9 bases are shared with TRBD2. There are 15 residues in the CDR3. CDR1 MNHEY and CDR2 SVGAGI come from the germline V gene. With 8 bases clipped from V and 7 bases from J, the junction kept 12 bases outside the gene matches. The DNA for the CDR3 is TGTGCCAGCGAGGCCTCCGGGACTAGCCTTAATGAGCAGTTCTTC. It encodes CASEASGTSLNEQFF.

This rearrangement joins TRBV25-1 to TRBJ2-1; D is undetermined. V was trimmed by 3 bases and J by 7 bases, leaving 7 bases between them. This CDR3 spans 12 amino acids. The germline V gene has CDR1 MGHDK and CDR2 SYGVNS. CDR3: CASSDWRNEQFF. The CDR3 nucleotides read TGTGCCAGCAGTGACTGGAGAAATGAGCAGTTCTTC.

In nucleotides, the CDR3 is TGTGCCAGCAGCTCGGGACTAGCGGGAGCGGCCGGGGAGCTGTTTTTT. It codes for CASSSGLAGAAGELFF. The chain carries TRBV9 and TRBJ2-2; 14 bases match TRBD2. This CDR3 contains 16 residues. Germline V gene lookup returns CDR1 SGDLS and CDR2 YYNGEE. Trimming cost V 4 bases and J 6 bases; bases outside gene matches: 5.

The V call is TRBV9, the J call TRBJ2-3; 7 bases are a match to TRBD2. The CDR3 sequence is 15 residues long. Germline CDR1 SGDLS, CDR2 YYNGEE. After removal of 4 bases from V and 0 bases from J, the junction contained 5 bases not matched to a gene. The CDR3: CASSFGGTSTDTQYF. The DNA of the CDR3 is TGTGCCAGCAGCTTCGGGGGGACTAGCACAGATACGCAGTATTTT.

The rearrangement uses TRBV7-8 and TRBJ2-1, with D uncertain. This CDR3 comprises 20 residues. The V gene lost 5 bases and the J gene lost 2 bases, with 28 bases spanning the gap. Germline V gene data show CDR1 as SGHVS and CDR2 as FQNEAQ. For the CDR3, the DNA is TGTGCCAGCAGCCCAATCCCGGCAGAGTCCTATCTAGACACCTACAATGAGCAGTTCTTC. The encoded protein is CASSPIPAESYLDTYNEQFF.

J is TRBJ1-5 and V is TRBV6-4, with D perhaps TRBD1 (6 bases). From germline, CDR1 is MRHNA and CDR2 SNTAGT. Trimming took 8 bases from V and 6 from J, leaving 29 bases between them. CDR3 size: 18 residues. CDR3 bases: TGTGCCAGCCTAGACCGGGACGACCAGTACAGGGAGGGTCAGCCCCAGCATTTT. It encodes CASLDRDDQYREGQPQHF.

V is TRBV5-6 and J is TRBJ2-5, with TRBD1 as a possible D gene (5 bases). The ends were cut back, 4 bases at V and 7 bases at J, with 8 bases in the middle. The CDR3 totals 11 residues. The germline gives CDR1 SGHDT, CDR2 YYEEEE. The CDR3 region is CASSQRGTQYF. DNA for the CDR3: TGTGCCAGCAGCCAAAGGGGGACCCAGTACTTC. The complete variable domain, with remaining parts taken from reference TRBV5-6 and TRBJ2-5, reads DAGVTQSPTHLIKTRGQQVTLRCSPKSGHDTVSWYQQALGQGPQFIFQYYEEEERQRGNFPDRFSGHQFPNYSSELNVNALLLGDSALYLCASSQRGTQYFGPGTRLLVL.

About this clone: The same CDR3 also results from other DNA sequences found in this sample. The gene calls are TRBV7-9 and TRBJ2-3; D gene ambiguous. The germline CDR1 and CDR2 sequences are SEHNR and FQNEAQ (reference sequence). This CDR3 contains 13 residues. V lost 0 bases, J lost 5 bases, and 6 bases lay in between. The CDR3 sequence: CASSLALGDTQYF. The DNA of the CDR3 is TGTGCCAGCAGCTTAGCTTTGGGAGATACGCAGTATTTT.

J is TRBJ2-7 and V is TRBV29-1; possibly TRBD1 for D (5 bases). This CDR3 is built from 13 residues. Germline CDR1 is SQVTM and CDR2 is ANQGSEA. V was trimmed by 2 bases and J by 1 base, leaving 9 bases between them. The CDR3 region has the DNA TGCAGCGTTGAAACGGCAGGGTCCTACGAGCAGTACTTC. Protein product: CSVETAGSYEQYF.

The gene calls are TRBV9 and TRBJ1-2; D might be TRBD1 (5 bases). Trimming pared 3 bases from V and 7 bases from J, leaving 13 bases between. CDR1 SGDLS and CDR2 YYNGEE come from the germline V gene. This CDR3 is built from 13 residues. CDR3 region: CASSDGALRGYTF. The CDR3, as DNA: TGTGCCAGCAGCGACGGGGCCCTCCGTGGCTACACCTTC.